A selection of T cell receptor beta chains follows, all from one sample in a study of T cells in Graves' hyperthyroidism and ophthalmopathy. TCRdb processed the multiplex PCR reads anew with MiXCR; each CDR3 protein has one entry. The sample includes a few hundred thousand distinct CDR3 sequences, about 18% seen only once; the top ten take approximately 40%. The sample was blood. Source of these receptors: a man aged 40-49 years with Graves' hyperthyroidism. Both conserved end residues are part of each CDR3. A D gene is named only where the DNA matches it firmly. The size of a clone is reported for some rows only, either as once, few or many, or as a class for expanded clones.

size,J,D,V,CDR3,DNA
many,TRBJ2-7,NA,TRBV7-9,CASSPAIYEQYF,TGTGCCAGCAGCCCGGCCATCTACGAGCAGTACTTC
many,TRBJ2-1,NA,TRBV7-2,CASSRVGGVNEQFF,TGTGCCAGCAGCCGGGTCGGAGGGGTCAATGAGCAGTTCTTC
many,TRBJ1-2,NA,TRBV7-6,CASSLAGWGYTF,TGTGCCAGCAGCTTAGCGGGTTGGGGCTACACCTTC
many,TRBJ1-4,NA,TRBV30,CAWRREKLFF,TGTGCCTGGCGAAGGGAAAAACTGTTTTTT
few,TRBJ2-5,NA,TRBV29-1,CSVEDPGSDSLSRSQYF,TGCAGCGTTGAAGATCCAGGGAGTGACAGCCTATCCAGGTCCCAGTACTTC
many,TRBJ2-7,NA,TRBV27,CASSYSGLGEQYF,TGTGCCAGCAGTTATTCAGGGTTGGGCGAGCAGTACTTC
many,TRBJ1-3,TRBD1,TRBV27,CASASYRGRLGNTIYF,TGTGCCAGCGCGTCCTACAGGGGAAGATTAGGAAACACCATATATTTT
many,TRBJ2-7,TRBD1,TRBV5-1,CASSLFHRGVYEQYF,TGCGCCAGCAGCTTATTCCACAGGGGGGTTTACGAGCAGTACTTC
many,TRBJ2-7,NA,TRBV5-1,CASSLEANYEQYF,TGCGCCAGCAGCTTGGAAGCGAACTACGAGCAGTACTTC
many,TRBJ1-6,NA,TRBV7-2,CASSLAGRKNSPLHF,TGTGCCAGCAGCTTAGCGGGACGGAAGAATTCACCCCTCCACTTT
NA,TRBJ2-3,NA,TRBV20-1,CSAIAPWGRKQQLSTDTQYF,TGCAGTGCTATCGCGCCTTGGGGCAGGAAGCAGCAGCTCTCCACAGATACGCAGTATTTT
many,TRBJ2-5,NA,TRBV30,CAWGATETQYF,TGTGCCTGGGGGGCCACGGAGACCCAGTACTTC
few,TRBJ2-5,TRBD2,TRBV6-1,CASKTSGFETQYF,TGTGCCAGCAAAACTAGCGGGTTCGAGACCCAGTACTTC
NA,TRBJ2-3,TRBD1,TRBV19,CASSTPTGGTDRQYF,TGTGCCAGTAGTACACCGACAGGGGGCACAGATAGGCAGTATTTT
few,TRBJ2-1,TRBD2,TRBV27,CASSLYSGGGSYNEQFF,TGTGCCAGCAGTTTATATTCGGGCGGGGGCTCCTACAATGAGCAGTTCTTC
many,TRBJ1-1,NA,TRBV20-1,CSAGGGVDTEAFF,TGCAGTGCCGGCGGGGGGGTAGACACTGAAGCTTTCTTT
NA,TRBJ2-4,NA,TRBV5-1,CASTGGQGGIQYF,TGCGCCAGCACGGGAGGACAGGGCGGCATTCAGTACTTC
many,TRBJ2-1,NA,TRBV2,CASSVRVTGNEQFF,TGTGCCAGCAGCGTCAGGGTTACGGGCAATGAGCAGTTCTTC
many,TRBJ1-1,NA,TRBV7-3,CASSLETASDEAFF,TGTGCCAGCAGCTTAGAGACGGCGAGTGATGAAGCTTTCTTT
many,TRBJ2-7,NA,TRBV6-1,CASSEALVAEQYF,TGTGCCAGCAGTGAAGCCCTGGTCGCGGAGCAGTACTTC
many,TRBJ1-4,TRBD1,TRBV3-1,CASSHNRGGEKLFF,TGTGCCAGCAGCCATAACAGGGGAGGGGAAAAACTGTTTTTT
few,TRBJ2-2,NA,TRBV19,CASKPRRTGELFF,TGTGCCAGTAAACCCAGGCGGACCGGGGAGCTGTTTTTT
many,TRBJ1-2,TRBD1,TRBV2,CASSEPRTPTGNYRGYGYTF,TGTGCCAGCAGTGAACCCCGTACCCCGACAGGGAATTATAGGGGTTATGGCTACACCTTC
many,TRBJ2-2,TRBD1,TRBV27,CASSLDRGSSGELFF,TGTGCCAGCAGTTTAGACAGGGGTAGTTCCGGGGAGCTGTTTTTT
many,TRBJ1-2,TRBD1,TRBV9,CASSVAFKAGGDGYTF,TGTGCCAGCAGCGTAGCTTTTAAGGCAGGGGGCGATGGCTACACCTTC
many,TRBJ1-5,NA,TRBV20-1,CSASDAGGQPQHF,TGCAGTGCTTCCGACGCCGGCGGTCAGCCCCAGCATTTT
few,TRBJ1-2,TRBD1,TRBV5-5,CASSLASGTGLNGYTF,TGTGCCAGCAGCTTGGCCTCCGGGACAGGGTTAAATGGCTACACCTTC
many,TRBJ1-5,TRBD1,TRBV28,CASSLVKGAAQPQHF,TGTGCCAGCAGTTTAGTCAAGGGGGCGGCTCAGCCCCAGCATTTT
many,TRBJ1-5,NA,TRBV7-8,CASSLGSGDSNQPQHF,TGTGCCAGCAGCTTAGGGTCAGGCGATAGCAATCAGCCCCAGCATTTT
many,TRBJ2-6,TRBD2,TRBV28,CASSFGRVGANVLTF,TGTGCCAGCAGTTTTGGGAGGGTTGGGGCCAACGTCCTGACTTTC
NA,TRBJ1-4,NA,TRBV7-3,CASSLRGSGTNEKLFF,TGTGCCAGCAGCCTAAGGGGCTCGGGGACTAATGAAAAACTGTTTTTT
many,TRBJ2-7,TRBD2,TRBV10-3,CAISDSGGYEQYF,TGTGCCATCAGTGATAGCGGGGGCTACGAGCAGTACTTC
many,TRBJ1-6,NA,TRBV20-1,CSARDHREGGSSPLHF,TGCAGTGCTAGAGATCACAGGGAGGGGGGAAGTTCACCCCTCCACTTT
NA,TRBJ2-7,NA,TRBV6-2/TRBV6-3,CASSYFDSSYEQYF,TGTGCCAGCAGTTATTTTGACAGCTCCTACGAGCAGTACTTC
few,TRBJ2-7,NA,TRBV5-1,CASSLVAGKLYEQYF,TGCGCCAGCAGCTTGGTTGCAGGGAAACTCTACGAGCAGTACTTC
once,TRBJ2-7,NA,TRBV18,CASSYTDPRNEQHF,TGTGCCAGCTCATACACGGACCCCAGGAACGAGCAGCACTTC
NA,TRBJ2-2,TRBD2,TRBV15,CATSRDLASGNTGELFF,TGTGCCACCAGCAGAGATCTTGCTAGCGGGAACACCGGGGAGCTGTTTTTT
few,TRBJ2-3,NA,TRBV20-1,CSTLPPGHITDTQYF,TGCAGTACCCTTCCTCCGGGACACATCACAGATACGCAGTATTTT
many,TRBJ2-3,NA,TRBV11-1,CASSLGLADTQYF,TGTGCCAGCAGCTTGGGGTTAGCAGATACGCAGTATTTT
few,TRBJ2-7,TRBD1,TRBV24-1,CATSEGTGDEQYF,TGTGCCACCAGTGAGGGGACAGGGGACGAGCAGTACTTC
NA,TRBJ2-5,TRBD2,TRBV2,CASSDLVAGADKETQYF,TGTGCCAGCAGTGATTTGGTAGCGGGGGCCGATAAAGAGACCCAGTACTTC
many,TRBJ1-2,TRBD1,TRBV30,CAWSAGTGGKGYTF,TGTGCCTGGAGTGCAGGGACAGGGGGAAAAGGCTACACCTTC
many,TRBJ2-3,NA,TRBV7-9,CASSLAAQLEDTQYF,TGTGCCAGCAGCTTAGCAGCACAACTCGAAGATACGCAGTATTTT